Listed below are T cell receptor beta chains from one sample, sequenced in a study of blood T cell repertoires in COVID-19. Assay: immunoSEQ multiplex PCR; the TCRdb copy retains only in-frame clones and omits some. Of over 35,000 clones listed, more than 75% are singletons. The sequencing sample was made of peripheral blood. Source of these receptors: a man aged 40-49 years with COVID-19, enrolled during active disease. Each CDR3 is given with its conserved first and last residue. D genes are given only for firm matches. Clone size, where shown, is once, few, many, or a class for clones that have expanded.

>TRBJ1-2|TRBV6-5|NA|few
CASSSTGSNGYTF
TGTGCCAGCAGCTCCACAGGGTCAAATGGCTACACCTTC
>TRBJ2-5|TRBV29-1|TRBD2|NA
CSVEFRKPRFGRRDVETQYF
TGCAGCGTTGAATTCCGAAAACCTAGGTTCGGGAGGAGGGATGTCGAGACCCAGTACTTC
>TRBJ2-6|TRBV5-1|NA|NA
CASSLAWEVTGANVLTF
TGCGCCAGCAGCTTGGCCTGGGAGGTGACTGGGGCCAACGTCCTGACTTTC
>TRBJ2-5|TRBV5-5|NA|NA
CASSALYPPSETQYF
TGTGCCAGCAGCGCACTCTATCCCCCAAGCGAGACCCAGTACTTC
>TRBJ2-7|TRBV3-1/TRBV3-2|TRBD2|NA
CASSQRGKRETYEQYF
TGTGCCAGCAGCCAGAGAGGGAAGCGGGAGACCTACGAGCAGTACTTC
>TRBJ1-6|TRBV5-5|NA|NA
CASSLDSNSPLHF
TGTGCCAGCAGTTTGGACAGTAATTCACCCCTCCACTTT
>TRBJ1-1|TRBV20-1|NA|NA
CSVRRNTEAFF
TGCAGTGTAAGGAGGAACACTGAAGCTTTCTTT
>TRBJ1-2|TRBV5-4|TRBD1|NA
CASSPLDRGYGYTF
TGTGCCAGCAGCCCCCTCGACAGGGGATATGGCTACACCTTC
>TRBJ1-6|TRBV10-3|TRBD1|NA
CAIRGQGWDSPLHF
TGTGCCATCAGGGGACAGGGGTGGGATTCACCCCTCCACTTT
>TRBJ2-1|TRBV21-1|NA|NA
CASSISQGWRGDPEEQFF
TGTGCCAGCAGCATCTCCCAGGGTTGGCGCGGGGACCCTGAAGAGCAGTTCTTC
>TRBJ2-3|TRBV7-3|TRBD1|NA
CASSAWGQGAGFSTDTQYF
TGTGCCAGCAGCGCCTGGGGACAGGGAGCGGGCTTTAGCACAGATACGCAGTATTTT
>TRBJ2-5|TRBV12-3/TRBV12-4|TRBD1|NA
CASSRTGEKTQYF
TGTGCCAGCAGCCGGACAGGGGAAAAGACCCAGTACTTC
>TRBJ2-2|TRBV6-2/TRBV6-3|TRBD2|NA
CASSYESGGPNTGELFF
TGTGCCAGCAGTTACGAGAGCGGGGGCCCCAACACCGGGGAGCTGTTTTTT
>TRBJ2-3|TRBV9|NA|NA
CASSVGGSYTDTQYF
TGTGCCAGCAGCGTAGGTGGCAGTTACACAGATACGCAGTATTTT